Each of the 20 T cell receptor beta chains below was sequenced from the same sample in a study of cytotoxic CD8 clonotypes in ibrutinib-treated CLL. Sequencing used immunoSEQ multiplex PCR; TCRdb keeps in-frame clones, though not all of them. Among 110,000 or so clones listed, about 50% were seen once. This specimen was PBMCs, taken after 24 months of ibrutinib treatment. These receptors all come from a human donor with chronic lymphocytic leukemia.

A single count supports this clone. J is TRBJ1-2 and V is TRBV25-1, with TRBD1 matching over 8 bases. Germline V gene lookup returns CDR1 MGHDK and CDR2 SYGVNS. Trimming cost V 4 bases and J 4 bases; bases outside gene matches: 2. This CDR3 region has 13 residues. In nucleotides, the CDR3 is TGTGCCAGCAGTGCGGACAGGGTCTATGGCTACACCTTC. Its protein product is CASSADRVYGYTF.

The CDR3 DNA reads as TGTGCCAGCAGTTCCCAGACAGGTTTCAATCAGCCCCAGCATTTT. This encodes CASSSQTGFNQPQHF. V is TRBV28 and J is TRBJ1-5; TRBD1 might be the D (6 bases). Germline V CDR1 and CDR2: MDHEN, SYDVKM. This CDR3 contains 15 residues. V lost 4 bases to trimming and J lost 3 bases, with 13 bases between them.

The chain recombines TRBV30 with TRBJ2-7; D is perhaps TRBD1 (6 bases). The V and J ends lost 3 bases and 0 bases respectively, with 12 bases between them. Germline V lookup: CDR1 GTSNPN, CDR2 SVGIG (reference sequence). CDR3 length: 14 amino acids. The CDR3 region has the DNA TGTGCCTGGAGAAGAGGACAGAACTCCTACGAGCAGTACTTC. Translation: CAWRRGQNSYEQYF.

This chain uses TRBV25-1 with TRBJ1-2; D may be TRBD1 (6 bases). The V gene's germline CDR1 is MGHDK and CDR2 SYGVNS. Trimming shortened V by 4 bases and J by 8 bases, and 11 bases separated the two germline ends. This CDR3 is built from 12 residues. CDR3 sequence (DNA): TGTGCCAGCAGTGTAACAGGGTCCGGCTACACCTTC. It encodes CASSVTGSGYTF.

The chain carries TRBV9 and TRBJ2-2; D remains ambiguous. Germline CDR1 is SGDLS and CDR2 is YYNGEE. This CDR3 has 12 residues. Between the trimmed V and J ends, which lost 2 bases and 7 bases, there was a span of 6 bases. The CDR3 DNA follows: TGTGCCAGCAGCGTGACGAACGGGGAGCTGTTTTTT. Translated, it gives CASSVTNGELFF.

The sample holds a few counts of this clone. This sequence joins TRBV27 and TRBJ1-5; possible D gene TRBD1, 5 bases. The CDR3 loop spans 13 amino acids. Trimming took off 4 bases at V and 6 bases at J, with 10 bases between the two ends. Germline V CDR1 and CDR2: MNHEY, SMNVEV (reference sequence). The CDR3 spells CASSSGFSQPQHF. CDR3 nucleotides: TGTGCCAGCAGTTCAGGGTTTAGTCAGCCCCAGCATTTT.

This clone was detected a few times. The chain is built from TRBV7-2 and TRBJ1-2; the match to TRBD1 covers 7 bases. This CDR3 region has 13 residues. J lost 2 bases, V lost 4 bases, and 1 base had no gene match. Germline V gene sequence: CDR1 SGHTA, CDR2 FQGNSA. This chain's CDR3 is CASSSTGNYGYTF. The CDR3 DNA reads as TGTGCCAGCAGCTCGACAGGGAACTATGGCTACACCTTC.

This rearrangement joins TRBV5-1 to TRBJ1-2, with D possibly matching TRBD1 (6 bases). CDR1 and CDR2 from the germline V gene are SGHRS and YFSETQ. The CDR3 spans 14 residues. V was pared by 4 bases and J by 6 bases, with 16 bases between. CDR3 amino acids: CASSVQGGFDGYTF. CDR3 in DNA: TGCGCCAGCAGCGTACAGGGAGGATTCGATGGCTACACCTTC.

The chain links TRBV7-3 to TRBJ1-2; 9 bases are shared with TRBD1. The ends lost 0 bases at V and 5 bases at J; junction bases unmatched: 7. CDR1 SGHTA and CDR2 FQGTGA come from the germline V gene. CDR3 size: 16 residues. The CDR3 spells CASSLTGMDRGYGYTF. Here the CDR3 DNA reads TGTGCCAGCAGCTTAACGGGGATGGACAGGGGTTATGGCTACACCTTC.

To note about this clone: A much larger clone differs from this one at a single base, so this may be a read error. Other DNA sequences in the sample encode the same CDR3. The DNA of the CDR3 is TGCGCCAGCAGCCAAGAACGACTAGCGGGGCGCACCGGGGAGCTGTTTTTT. Protein product: CASSQERLAGRTGELFF. This chain links TRBV4-3 with TRBJ2-2; TRBD2 matches 11 bases. Per germline, CDR1 LGHNA and CDR2 YSLEER. V was clipped by 0 bases and J by 4 bases; unmatched bases: 4. This CDR3 has 17 residues.

The chain recombines TRBV5-1 with TRBJ2-5; 7 bases map to TRBD2. Germline loops: CDR1 SGHRS, CDR2 YFSETQ. V lost 4 bases and J lost 6; bases outside the gene matches: 12. The CDR3 extends over 15 amino acids. Here the CDR3 DNA reads TGCGCCAGCAGCCTGGATGGGATGGGAGGGCAGACCCAGTACTTC. Protein sequence: CASSLDGMGGQTQYF.

The gene calls are TRBV2 and TRBJ1-4; TRBD1 matches 8 bases. The V segment lost 7 bases and the J segment 5 bases; nucleotides outside the gene matches: 0. The CDR3 contains 12 residues. CDR1 is SNHLY, CDR2 FYNNEI, per germline. In DNA form, the CDR3 reads TGTGCCAGCAACAGGGGGAATGAAAAACTGTTTTTT. Protein product: CASNRGNEKLFF.

The chain recombines TRBV7-2 with TRBJ1-2, with D maybe TRBD1 (6 bases). Looked up from germline, CDR1 is SGHTA and CDR2 is FQGNSA. V dropped 4 bases and J dropped 9 bases, with 24 bases sitting between them. This CDR3 is built from 16 residues. For the CDR3, the DNA is TGTGCCAGCAGCTCGAAACAAGAAGGGCTCAGGGGCCGCTACACCTTC. This sequence encodes CASSSKQEGLRGRYTF.

This clone has only a few counts. The gene calls are TRBV9 and TRBJ1-6; TRBD1 is a possible D gene (5 bases). Germline CDR1 SGDLS, CDR2 YYNGEE. The CDR3 has 15 amino acids. Trimming shortened V by 0 bases and J by 8 bases, and 12 bases separated the two germline ends. CDR3 nucleotides: TGTGCCAGCAGCGTAGAAGGACAACTCGATTCACCCCTCCACTTT. Translation: CASSVEGQLDSPLHF.

The genes are TRBV5-1 and TRBJ2-7, with 9 bases matching TRBD1. The CDR3 sequence is 15 residues long. V lost 6 bases to trimming and J lost 0 bases; unmatched junction nucleotides: 7. The germline V gene has CDR1 SGHRS and CDR2 YFSETQ. CDR3 loop: CASKQPGQGSYEQYF. CDR3 in DNA: TGCGCCAGCAAGCAACCGGGACAGGGCTCCTACGAGCAGTACTTC.

The chain has TRBV6-5 and TRBJ1-2; no definite D call. This CDR3 spans 15 amino acids. The germline gives CDR1 MNHEY, CDR2 SVGAGI. V lost 5 bases and J 0 bases, leaving 13 bases between the germline ends. CDR3: CASSPYREANYGYTF. The CDR3 nucleotides are TGTGCCAGCAGTCCCTACAGAGAGGCTAACTATGGCTACACCTTC.

This clone was picked up many times. This sequence joins TRBV5-6 and TRBJ2-3, with D possibly matching TRBD1 (5 bases). Germline CDR1 is SGHDT and CDR2 is YYEEEE. CDR3 size: 16 residues. V lost 3 bases and J 2 bases, leaving 16 bases between the germline ends. For the CDR3, the DNA is TGTGCCAGCAGCTCCCCGTCTGGGGCCTACACAGATACGCAGTATTTT. This encodes CASSSPSGAYTDTQYF.

The rearrangement joins TRBV6-6 to TRBJ1-5; 11 bases are shared with TRBD1. The CDR3 is 14 residues long. Germline CDR1 and CDR2: MNHNY and SVGAGI (reference sequence). V lost 6 bases to trimming and J lost 6 bases; unmatched junction nucleotides: 4. The CDR3, as DNA: TGTGCCAGCAGCGGACAGGGGGCGAGTCAGCCCCAGCATTTT. Its translation: CASSGQGASQPQHF.

The V gene is TRBV4-2, the J gene TRBJ2-2; 7 nucleotides agree with TRBD1. The CDR3 extends over 17 amino acids. CDR1 is LGHNA and CDR2 is YNFKEQ in the germline V gene. V gave up 5 bases and J gave up 4 bases; unmatched junction bases: 13. In DNA, the CDR3 is TGTGCCAGCAGCTTTGGTAGGGGGCCAGCTGGCACCGGGGAGCTGTTTTTT. It is translated as CASSFGRGPAGTGELFF.

This chain links TRBV4-2 with TRBJ2-5; D ambiguous. The CDR3 runs 15 residues. Trimming left V 0 bases short and J 2 bases short, with 10 bases between. Germline V gives CDR1 LGHNA, CDR2 YNFKEQ. CDR3 residues: CASSQESRQQETQYF. The CDR3 coding sequence is TGTGCCAGCAGCCAAGAATCACGGCAGCAAGAGACCCAGTACTTC.